The present entry profiles one T cell receptor beta chain with its context. Germline V CDR1 and CDR2: MNHNY, SVGAGI (reference sequence). The CDR3 contains 16 residues. Trimming took off 6 bases at V and 4 bases at J, with 21 bases between the two ends. This sample was included in a study of blood T cell repertoires in COVID-19. The wider study: Samples taken during acute and convalescent COVID-19 were collected in the United States, Italy and Spain.

Per the study methods: Quantification of nucleated cells was approximated via reference gene primer amplification. TCRdb keeps only in-frame clones here, not all; method: immunoSEQ multiplex PCR. Clonal size and the V and J genes are those of that table, whereas D and trimming came from the DNA. The data hold 81,000 or so clones, with 80% to 95% observed a single time. The chain recombines TRBV6-6 with TRBJ1-2, with D perhaps TRBD1 (6 bases). Sequencing was performed on peripheral blood. The TCR was taken from a woman aged 60-70 years with active COVID-19. CDR3 loop: CASRPAGDPVGYGYTF. DNA of the CDR3: TGTGCCAGCAGGCCAGCAGGGGACCCGGTCGGCTATGGCTACACCTTC.